This T cell receptor (beta chain) was recovered during a study of regulatory T cells in long-lasting Graves disease. General study points: Persistent disease favored TRBV28, TRBJ1-2 and TRBJ2-5.

The V end was cut by 5 bases, the J end by 4 bases, with 21 bases between. CDR3 size: 17 residues. Looked up from germline, CDR1 is MNHEY and CDR2 is SVGEGT. The time point is: newly diagnosed GD, antithyroid drugs for less than 3 months. The authors made the TCR library using RNA they extracted from PBMCs. A peripheral blood sample, 8.5 to 9 milliliters in volume, was drawn into EDTA tubes. The authors built TCR beta libraries using iRepertoire HTBI primers and Arm-PCR of CDR3 regions. From the multiplex PCR reads, TCRdb called clonotypes with MiXCR, one entry per CDR3 protein. This table holds some 490,000 distinct CDR3 sequences, around 12% found once. This clonotype showed up many times. Its target is unknown. This sample also appeared in a second study, on T cells in Graves' hyperthyroidism and ophthalmopathy. In that study: Pregnant or lactating patients were excluded, as were those with uncontrolled infection or other autoimmune disease. HTBI primers were used for first-round RT-PCR of the TCR CDR3.

The receptor's source is a woman aged 25 to 39 with Graves disease. The chain employs TRBV6-2 or TRBV6-3 and TRBJ2-1; a weak D match, TRBD2 (6 bases). The material sequenced was peripheral blood mononuclear cells (PBMCs), taken at new diagnosis, from a patient treated with antithyroid drugs. CDR3 protein: CASSEFKGGAAYNEQFF. The CDR3 DNA follows: TGTGCCAGCAGTGAGTTTAAGGGCGGGGCCGCTTACAATGAGCAGTTCTTC.